The T cell receptor (beta chain) under discussion was sequenced for a study of T cell changes during pregnancy in multiple sclerosis. Sequenced by immunoSEQ multiplex PCR; TCRdb stores in-frame clones only, minus some. Of roughly 30,000 clones detected, about 88% appear once; the ten largest clones hold under 8%. The germline V gene has CDR1 SGHRS and CDR2 YFSETQ. This CDR3 has 17 residues. The ends were cut back, 2 bases at V and 4 bases at J, with 21 bases in the middle. The sequence was obtained from a female donor with multiple sclerosis, enrolled in a pregnancy study. The starting material was CD8+ T cells from peripheral blood mononuclear cells, obtained before pregnancy. The V call is TRBV5-1, the J call TRBJ1-2; D call uncertain. This CDR3 is CASSLSGRSTSPYGYTF. The CDR3 DNA follows: TGCGCCAGCAGCTTATCCGGGAGGTCGACTTCCCCCTATGGCTACACCTTC.